The 7 T cell receptor beta chains in this list originate from one sample, sequenced in a study of blood T cell repertoires in COVID-19. The assay was immunoSEQ multiplex PCR, and TCRdb's table has in-frame clones only and misses some. This sample has roughly 110,000 clones, with about nine tenths found just once. Input material: peripheral blood. These receptors were obtained from a woman in her thirties with acute or convalescent COVID-19.

The chain couples TRBV11-3 to TRBJ2-1; tentative D call: TRBD1 (5 bases). The CDR3 runs to 14 residues. Trimming took 5 bases from V and 2 from J, leaving 10 bases between them. The germline CDR1 and CDR2 sequences are SGHNT and YENEEA. For the CDR3, the DNA is TGTGCCAGCAGCCTAAGACAGCCCTACAATGAGCAGTTCTTC. This sequence encodes CASSLRQPYNEQFF.

About this clone: Other DNA sequences from this sample encode an identical CDR3 as well. J is TRBJ2-3 and V is TRBV3-1 (or the pseudogene TRBV3-2); D not certain. The germline V gene encodes CDR1 LGHDT and CDR2 YNNKEL (reference sequence). CDR3 length equals 11 residues. The V and J ends lost 6 bases and 5 bases respectively, with 6 bases between them. Here the CDR3 reads CASSLLDTQYF. As DNA, the CDR3 is TGTGCCAGCAGTTTATTAGATACGCAGTATTTT.

This clone was seen a handful of times. The chain joins TRBV4-1 to TRBJ2-7, with 7 positions matching TRBD1. V shed 3 bases, J shed 4 bases, and the junction held 9 bases outside the gene matches. There are 15 residues in the CDR3. The germline gives CDR1 MGHRA, CDR2 YSYEKL. Here the CDR3 DNA reads TGCGCCAGCAGCCAGAGACAGGGTTCCCCGTACGAGCAGTACTTC. It translates to CASSQRQGSPYEQYF.

This clone has just a few counts. The rearrangement uses TRBV2 and TRBJ1-6; 7 positions match TRBD1. The germline gives CDR1 SNHLY, CDR2 FYNNEI. This CDR3 has 12 residues. V dropped 8 bases and J dropped 11; count of bases not matched to a gene: 6. CDR3 nucleotides: TGTGCCAGCCAGGGACAGCATCCACCCCTCCACTTT. Protein: CASQGQHPPLHF.

The J gene is TRBJ1-5, the V gene TRBV5-5; a possible D gene is TRBD1 (6 bases). V was pared by 5 bases and J by 0 bases, with 12 bases between. Per the germline V gene, CDR1 is SGHKS and CDR2 is YYEKEE (reference sequence). There are 15 residues in the CDR3. CDR3 residues: CASRRTENSNQPQHF. The CDR3, as DNA: TGTGCCAGCAGACGGACAGAGAATAGCAATCAGCCCCAGCATTTT.

The V call is TRBV6-2 or TRBV6-3, the J call TRBJ1-1; 9 bases align to TRBD1. The V gene's germline CDR1 is MNHEY and CDR2 SVGEGT. J was trimmed by 1 base and V by 5 bases; bases with no gene match: 8. The CDR3 extends over 16 amino acids. CDR3 amino acids: CASSPQGTGPNTEAFF. DNA for the CDR3: TGTGCCAGCAGTCCCCAGGGGACAGGGCCGAACACTGAAGCTTTCTTT.

CDR3 residues: CAISEGLADYEQYF. As DNA, the CDR3 is TGTGCCATCAGTGAAGGACTAGCGGACTACGAGCAGTACTTC. V usage is TRBV10-3 and J usage is TRBJ2-7; 10 nucleotides match TRBD2. The CDR3 is 14 amino acids. Germline CDR1 ENHRY, CDR2 SYGVKD. The V segment lost 3 bases and the J segment 3 bases; nucleotides outside the gene matches: 2.